This entry describes one TCR beta chain. Adults between about 18 and 95 years of age took part from about two dozen US areas. The study counted Cohort 3 donors as recovered given two negative PCRs, clearance, or symptom resolution. The sample belongs to a study of blood T cell repertoires in COVID-19. As for the study in general: The cDNA or gDNA used as material had been derived from T cells, B-cell-depleted T cells, or PBMCs.

V shed 0 bases and J 8 bases; nucleotides not matched to a gene: 16. The germline gives CDR1 SGHRS, CDR2 YFSETQ. This CDR3 has 17 residues. Here immunoSEQ multiplex PCR was the method, and the copy in TCRdb shows in-frame clones only, minus some. The sample holds around 240,000 clones, 70% to 90% seen once. The TCR was taken from a woman between 45 and 60 years old who had recovered from COVID-19. This chain uses TRBV5-1 with TRBJ1-2, with 7 bases that match TRBD1. The specimen sequenced was PBMCs or T cells enriched from blood (not recorded which). DNA of the CDR3: TGCGCCAGCAGCTTGGCCGGTAAAAACAGGGGAGTCTTGGGCTACACCTTC. The encoded protein is CASSLAGKNRGVLGYTF. Full variable domain (remainder filled in from reference TRBV5-1 and TRBJ1-2): KAGVTQTPRYLIKTRGQQVTLSCSPISGHRSVSWYQQTPGQGLQFLFEYFSETQRNKGNFPGRFSGRQFSNSRSEMNVSTLELGDSALYLCASSLAGKNRGVLGYTFGSGTRLTVV.